These T cell receptor beta chains were read from a single sample in a study of blood T cell repertoires in COVID-19. The table came from immunoSEQ multiplex PCR; TCRdb's copy has only in-frame clones and leaves some out. The table lists about 200,000 clones, roughly 82% of them singletons. Sequences were obtained from PBMCs or T cells enriched from blood (not recorded which). The receptors were sampled from a man aged 40-49 years with acute COVID-19. CDR3s include the opening cysteine and the closing phenylalanine or tryptophan. The D gene is left open where the match is weak. The size field is filled for only some rows; it gives once, few, many or a size class.

size,V,J,D,CDR3,DNA
few,TRBV27,TRBJ1-6,NA,CASSLPPRGSPLHF,TGTGCCAGCAGTCTCCCCCCGCGGGGATCACCCCTCCACTTT
NA,TRBV6-2/TRBV6-3,TRBJ2-7,TRBD1,CASSPRGTGYLEQYF,TGTGCCAGCAGTCCACGCGGGACAGGGTATCTCGAGCAGTACTTC
few,TRBV5-6,TRBJ2-7,NA,CASSFNFEQYF,TGTGCCAGCAGCTTCAACTTCGAGCAGTACTTC
NA,TRBV5-1,TRBJ2-3,NA,CASSLGEEDTQYF,TGCGCCAGCAGCTTGGGGGAGGAAGATACGCAGTATTTT
NA,TRBV7-9,TRBJ1-6,NA,CASSEGRESPLHF,TGTGCCAGCAGCGAAGGCAGGGAATCACCCCTCCACTTT
few,TRBV20-1,TRBJ2-7,NA,CSAGVVYEQYF,TGCAGTGCAGGGGTGGTTTACGAGCAGTACTTC
NA,TRBV27,TRBJ2-7,NA,CASSSGISYEQYF,TGTGCCAGCAGTTCGGGTATCTCCTACGAGCAGTACTTC
NA,TRBV5-1,TRBJ2-3,TRBD2,CASRGGVAGAADTQYF,TGCGCCAGCAGAGGGGGAGTAGCGGGAGCCGCTGATACGCAGTATTTT
NA,TRBV7-2,TRBJ2-5,NA,CASSQRYETQYF,TGTGCCAGCAGTCAGCGGTATGAGACCCAGTACTTC
NA,TRBV6-5,TRBJ2-2,TRBD2,CASRRGEGSTGELFF,TGTGCCAGCAGGCGGGGGGAGGGGAGCACCGGGGAGCTGTTTTTT
NA,TRBV7-2,TRBJ2-1,NA,CASSLVWESSYNEQFF,TGTGCCAGCAGCTTAGTATGGGAGAGCTCCTACAATGAGCAGTTCTTC
NA,TRBV6-6,TRBJ2-1,TRBD2,CASGMTVYNEQFF,TGTGCTAGCGGGATGACAGTTTACAATGAGCAGTTCTTC
NA,TRBV7-8,TRBJ2-2,NA,CASSPQPRGYTGELFF,TGTGCCAGCAGCCCCCAACCTCGGGGGTACACCGGGGAGCTGTTTTTT
NA,TRBV20-1,TRBJ2-7,NA,CSASPLRDNEQYF,TGCAGTGCTAGTCCTCTCAGGGACAACGAGCAGTACTTC
few,TRBV19,TRBJ1-5,NA,CAGGDQPQHF,TGTGCCGGGGGGGATCAGCCCCAGCATTTT
NA,TRBV9,TRBJ2-1,TRBD1,CASSGGQLKSYNEQFF,TGTGCCAGCAGCGGGGGACAGCTCAAGTCCTACAATGAGCAGTTCTTC
once,TRBV19,TRBJ2-7,NA,CASSRQKPGALRYEQYF,TGTGCCAGTAGTAGACAGAAACCAGGGGCCCTACGCTACGAGCAGTACTTC
NA,TRBV27,TRBJ1-4,NA,CASSSHLTVDRATNEKLFF,TGTGCCAGCAGTTCCCATTTGACAGTCGATAGAGCAACTAATGAAAAACTGTTTTTT
NA,TRBV6-4,TRBJ1-2,TRBD1,CASSAGGTGNYGYTF,TGTGCCAGCAGTGCGGGAGGGACAGGGAACTATGGCTACACCTTC
few,TRBV7-3,TRBJ2-1,TRBD2,CASSLGPEAGNEQFF,TGTGCCAGCAGCTTAGGACCAGAAGCGGGGAATGAGCAGTTCTTC
NA,TRBV5-1,TRBJ1-5,TRBD1,CASSLDRGPNQPQHF,TGCGCCAGCAGCTTAGACAGGGGACCCAATCAGCCCCAGCATTTT
NA,TRBV4-3,TRBJ2-5,TRBD1,CASSQGVGTVGETQYF,TGCGCCAGCAGCCAGGGAGTCGGGACAGTGGGTGAGACCCAGTACTTC
NA,TRBV5-1,TRBJ2-5,NA,CASSLLVQETQYF,TGCGCCAGCAGCTTACTAGTTCAAGAGACCCAGTACTTC
NA,TRBV2,TRBJ2-1,TRBD1,CASSAQRGQYNEQFF,TGTGCCAGCAGTGCGCAAAGGGGGCAGTACAATGAGCAGTTCTTC
few,TRBV3-1/TRBV3-2,TRBJ2-2,NA,CASSHRITGELFF,TGTGCCAGCAGCCACCGTATCACCGGGGAGCTGTTTTTT
once,TRBV4-2,TRBJ2-3,TRBD2,CASSQESLQREADTQYF,TGTGCCAGCAGCCAAGAATCGCTCCAGCGGGAGGCAGATACGCAGTATTTT
NA,TRBV5-8,TRBJ1-1,NA,CASRFRVTTEAFF,TGTGCCAGCAGGTTTCGGGTGACCACTGAAGCTTTCTTT
NA,TRBV24-1,TRBJ2-7,TRBD1,CATSDSSTGQGRREQYF,TGTGCCACCAGTGATTCATCAACGGGACAGGGTCGGCGGGAGCAGTACTTC
once,TRBV29-1,TRBJ2-5,NA,CSVEGWDQETQYF,TGCAGCGTGGAGGGGTGGGACCAAGAGACCCAGTACTTC
NA,TRBV30,TRBJ1-4,NA,CAWRRVTLGEKLFF,TGTGCCTGGCGGAGGGTCACCCTCGGGGAAAAACTGTTTTTT
NA,TRBV10-2,TRBJ2-3,TRBD2,CASRGTSGSLADTQYF,TGCGCCAGCAGAGGGACTAGCGGGAGTCTGGCAGATACGCAGTATTTT
NA,TRBV11-2,TRBJ1-2,NA,CASSVERQTSMGYTF,TGTGCCAGCAGCGTAGAGCGACAGACCTCTATGGGCTACACCTTC
NA,TRBV27,TRBJ2-7,TRBD2,CASVLHRLADSYEQYF,TGTGCCAGCGTTCTTCACCGACTAGCGGACAGCTACGAGCAGTACTTC
NA,TRBV10-2,TRBJ1-3,NA,CASSESRGMGVNTIYF,TGCGCCAGCAGTGAGTCCAGAGGCATGGGAGTAAACACCATATATTTT
NA,TRBV6-5,TRBJ1-3,NA,CASSSTGSGNTIYF,TGTGCCAGCAGTTCGACAGGCTCTGGAAACACCATATATTTT
few,TRBV19,TRBJ2-7,TRBD2,CASSPLTSGSVYEQYF,TGTGCCAGTAGTCCCCTTACTAGCGGGAGCGTCTACGAGCAGTACTTC
NA,TRBV5-1,TRBJ1-2,NA,CASSPSSSNYGYTF,TGCGCCAGCAGCCCCTCGTCCTCCAACTATGGCTACACCTTC
NA,TRBV20-1,TRBJ1-1,NA,CSASYEPNTEAFF,TGCAGTGCTAGTTATGAGCCGAACACTGAAGCTTTCTTT
NA,TRBV5-1,TRBJ2-5,TRBD2,CASGPLGTRGPQYF,TGCGCCAGCGGGCCCCTCGGGACTAGAGGGCCCCAGTACTTC
NA,TRBV5-6,TRBJ2-7,NA,CASSLVASSYEQYF,TGTGCCAGCAGCTTGGTGGCTAGCTCCTACGAGCAGTACTTC
few,TRBV2,TRBJ2-1,NA,CASRPGLGYNEQFF,TGTGCCAGCAGACCCGGACTGGGCTACAATGAGCAGTTCTTC
NA,TRBV5-1,TRBJ2-7,TRBD1,CASSLPTTGGFEQAPYEQYF,TGCGCCAGCAGCCTTCCCACCACAGGGGGGTTCGAGCAAGCCCCCTACGAGCAGTACTTC
NA,TRBV7-6,TRBJ1-6,NA,CASSSRDPGDGSPLHF,TGTGCCAGCAGCTCAAGGGACCCAGGGGACGGATCACCCCTCCACTTT
NA,TRBV27,TRBJ2-1,TRBD2,CASSSGLAGVQFF,TGTGCCAGCAGTTCGGGACTAGCTGGGGTGCAGTTCTTC
NA,TRBV19,TRBJ1-2,NA,CASSSNRATNGYTF,TGTGCCAGTAGTAGCAACAGGGCAACTAACGGCTACACCTTC
few,TRBV29-1,TRBJ1-4,TRBD1,CSVSSGGGEKLFF,TGCAGCGTCTCCTCAGGGGGCGGGGAAAAACTGTTTTTT
NA,TRBV19,TRBJ2-7,TRBD1,CASSPRVGTAYEQYF,TGTGCCAGTAGTCCCCGGGTGGGGACAGCCTACGAGCAGTACTTC
NA,TRBV11-2,TRBJ1-1,TRBD1,CASTPGTGSTEAFF,TGTGCCAGCACCCCGGGGACAGGGAGCACTGAAGCTTTCTTT
NA,TRBV5-5,TRBJ1-1,NA,CASSALRGTNTEAFF,TGTGCCAGCAGCGCGCTGAGGGGGACGAACACTGAAGCTTTCTTT
NA,TRBV19,TRBJ1-6,NA,CASSSRQVNSPLHF,TGTGCCAGTAGTAGCCGACAGGTGAATTCACCCCTCCACTTT